This T cell receptor beta chain came from a study of long-term antiretroviral therapy in people with HIV. Survey level was the resolution at which the v3.0 immunoSEQ assay ran. Data came from immunoSEQ multiplex PCR; TCRdb stores just in-frame clones and leaves some out. The sample holds some 17,000 clones, around 80% seen once. This CDR3 spans 13 amino acids. CDR1 and CDR2 (germline): SGHVS, FQNEAQ. Trimming at V came to 7 bases and at J to 7 bases, leaving 7 bases not matched to a gene. Note on this clone: What it binds is not known.

Findings of the study overall: Diversity measured after ART increased yet remained under transplant donor controls.

The V call is TRBV7-8, the J call TRBJ1-5, with 7 bases aligning to TRBD1. This specimen consisted of unsorted PBMCs, obtained 0.1 years after starting antiretroviral therapy. This TCR derives from a man younger than 30 with HIV. The CDR3, as DNA: TGTGCCAGCACCCTATCAGGGGGGCAGCCCCAGCATTTT. It codes for CASTLSGGQPQHF.